These 28 T cell receptor beta chains share one sample of origin, sequenced in a study of blood T cell repertoires in COVID-19. Some clones are missing from TCRdb's copy, which holds only in-frame ones; the method was immunoSEQ multiplex PCR. The table has more than 300,000 clones, more than 75% seen once. The sequenced material came from PBMCs or T cells enriched from blood (not recorded which). These receptor sequences come from a woman aged 18-30 years who had recovered from COVID-19.

The chain couples TRBV6-5 to TRBJ1-5, with TRBD1 identical over 8 bases. Germline V CDR1 and CDR2: MNHEY, SVGAGI. V shed 2 bases, J shed 3 bases, and the junction held 3 bases outside the gene matches. The length of the CDR3 is 15 residues. CDR3 bases: TGTGCCAGCAGTTACGGACAGGGTCTCAATCAGCCCCAGCATTTT. Protein product: CASSYGQGLNQPQHF.

V usage is TRBV5-1 and J usage is TRBJ2-7; maybe TRBD2 (5 bases). This CDR3 has 14 residues. The ends were cut back, 3 bases at V and 7 bases at J, with 17 bases in the middle. Germline loops: CDR1 SGHRS, CDR2 YFSETQ. This CDR3 reads CASSSNRATGEQYF. Written as DNA, the CDR3 is TGCGCCAGCAGCTCCAACCGGGCCACGGGGGAGCAGTACTTC.

This chain connects TRBV6-5 to TRBJ1-6; 7 bases are a match to TRBD1. The CDR3 length is 14 residues. Germline V gene lookup returns CDR1 MNHEY and CDR2 SVGAGI. The junction had 7 bases not matched to a gene; V was cut back by 6 bases and J by 8 bases. Here the CDR3 reads CASSPTGTYSPLHF. The CDR3 nucleotides read TGTGCCAGCAGCCCGACAGGGACCTATTCACCCCTCCACTTT.

J is TRBJ2-1 and V is TRBV4-1; 16 nucleotides match TRBD2. Germline V gene lookup returns CDR1 MGHRA and CDR2 YSYEKL. This CDR3 has 21 amino acids. V gave up 2 bases and J gave up 2 bases; unmatched junction bases: 12. CDR3 sequence: CASSQKPAGLAGGPTYNEQFF. The DNA for the CDR3 is TGCGCCAGCAGCCAAAAACCCGCGGGACTAGCGGGGGGGCCAACCTACAATGAGCAGTTCTTC.

The chain uses TRBV12-3 or TRBV12-4 and TRBJ1-1, with D perhaps matching TRBD1 (5 bases). Trimming left V 11 bases short and J 0 bases short, with 13 bases between. The CDR3 length is 13 residues. The CDR3 here is CAVERQMNTEAFF. In nucleotides, the CDR3 is TGTGCCGTCGAGAGACAGATGAACACTGAAGCTTTCTTT.

As to this clone: At one end the junction does not follow the germline gene, possibly because of a read error. This sequence joins TRBV7-7 and TRBJ1-4; tentatively, D is TRBD1 (5 bases). Germline V gives CDR1 SSHAT, CDR2 FNYEAQ (reference sequence). This CDR3 contains 15 residues. As DNA, the CDR3 is TGTGCTAGCAGCCCCTCGTCAGGGAAGCATGAAAAACTGTTTTTT. Its protein is CASSPSSGKHEKLFF.

The chain employs TRBV7-9 and TRBJ2-7; D may be TRBD1 (6 bases). This CDR3 comprises 17 residues. Trimming took 5 bases from V and 1 from J, leaving 21 bases between them. CDR1 is SEHNR, CDR2 FQNEAQ, per germline (reference sequence). This chain's CDR3 is CASSPGFPTGISYEQYF. The CDR3 DNA is TGTGCCAGCAGCCCGGGATTTCCTACAGGGATATCCTACGAGCAGTACTTC. Full variable domain (missing parts from reference TRBV7-9 and TRBJ2-7): DTGVSQNPRHKITKRGQNVTFRCDPISEHNRLYWYRQTLGQGPEFLTYFQNEAQLEKSRLLSDRFSAERPKGSFSTLEIQRTEQGDSAMYLCASSPGFPTGISYEQYFGPGTRLTVT.

This rearrangement joins TRBV5-1 to TRBJ1-2; the match to TRBD1 covers 7 bases. CDR1 and CDR2 (germline): SGHRS, YFSETQ. This CDR3 has 16 amino acids. With V trimmed by 1 base and J by 6 bases, 12 bases remained unmatched. The CDR3: CASSLTEYRQGHGYTF. The CDR3 DNA is TGCGCCAGCAGCTTGACAGAGTACCGACAGGGTCATGGCTACACCTTC.

The chain combines TRBV19 with TRBJ1-1; perhaps TRBD1 as D (6 bases). V was trimmed by 1 base and J by 0 bases, leaving 12 bases between them. Germline CDR1 is LNHDA and CDR2 is SQIVND (reference sequence). The CDR3 has 16 residues. The CDR3 DNA follows: TGTGCCAGTAGTATAGCGTGGCGACAGGTGAACACTGAAGCTTTCTTT. Its translation: CASSIAWRQVNTEAFF.

This clone has a single count. This chain links TRBV11-2 with TRBJ2-7; TRBD2 matches at 7 bases. Per germline, CDR1 SGHAT and CDR2 FQNNGV. The CDR3 sequence is 14 residues long. The ends lost 6 bases at V and 2 bases at J; junction bases unmatched: 7. The CDR3 DNA reads as TGTGCCAGCAGTTCATTCGGGGGGACCTACGAGCAGTACTTC. Protein product: CASSSFGGTYEQYF.

This clone was seen a few times. This chain uses TRBV7-9 with TRBJ1-1; D is unclear. Germline V gene data show CDR1 as SEHNR and CDR2 as FQNEAQ (reference sequence). The CDR3 totals 14 residues. Trimming took off 11 bases at V and 1 base at J, with 17 bases between the two ends. CDR3 sequence reads: CAGSPPRQNTEAFF. Written as DNA, the CDR3 is TGTGCCGGCTCTCCCCCCAGGCAGAACACTGAAGCTTTCTTT.

V gene TRBV15 combines with J gene TRBJ1-4, with 7 bases matching TRBD1. The CDR3 has 14 amino acids. Trimming took 7 bases from V and 7 from J; bases not matched to a gene: 9. Germline V gene data show CDR1 as LNHNV and CDR2 as YYDKDF (reference sequence). The CDR3 spells CATKPTGDSEKLFF. The CDR3 coding sequence is TGTGCCACCAAACCAACAGGGGACAGTGAAAAACTGTTTTTT.

The chain has TRBV10-1 and TRBJ1-6; no clear D. The CDR3 extends over 12 amino acids. Germline V lookup: CDR1 WNHNN, CDR2 SYGVQD (reference sequence). Trimming removed 4 bases from V and 9 bases from J, with 7 bases in between. The CDR3 DNA sequence: TGCGCCAGCAGTGTAGAGGGTTCACCCCTCCACTTT. It is translated as CASSVEGSPLHF.

Concerning this clone itself: A junction boundary mismatches the germline segment, possibly from a read error. J is TRBJ2-5 and V is TRBV7-7, with D hard to call. CDR1 is SSHAT and CDR2 is FNYEAQ in the germline V gene (reference sequence). The CDR3 runs to 15 residues. CDR3 sequence (DNA): TGTGCTAGCAGCTCGTCTGCGCGGCGCCAAGAGACCCAGTACTTC. This sequence encodes CASSSSARRQETQYF.

With regard to this clone: This same CDR3 is encoded by further DNA sequences in the sample. The chain uses TRBV6-5 and TRBJ2-1, with 7 bases matching TRBD1. Per germline, CDR1 MNHEY and CDR2 SVGAGI. The CDR3 runs 15 residues. Trimming at V came to 2 bases and at J to 3 bases, leaving 4 bases not matched to a gene. The CDR3 sequence is CASSYVSGGYNEQFF. In nucleotides, the CDR3 is TGTGCCAGCAGTTACGTCTCAGGGGGCTACAATGAGCAGTTCTTC.

The chain links TRBV7-9 to TRBJ1-6, with 8 bases aligning to TRBD1. Germline CDR1 reads SEHNR; CDR2 reads FQNEAQ (reference sequence). The CDR3 contains 16 residues. With 4 bases clipped from V and 9 bases from J, the junction kept 11 bases outside the gene matches. The CDR3 region is CASSSTGQEEVSPLHF. The CDR3 bases are TGTGCCAGCAGCTCTACGGGACAGGAGGAAGTTTCACCCCTCCACTTT.

J is TRBJ1-2 and V is TRBV18; D may be TRBD1 (6 bases). Trimming pared 5 bases from V and 4 bases from J, leaving 26 bases between. Per the germline V gene, CDR1 is KGHSH and CDR2 is LQKENI. This CDR3 is 18 amino acids long. Here the CDR3 DNA reads TGTGCCAGCTCAGGGAGAACCCTACAGGGACGTGGGGCCTATGGCTACACCTTC. Encoded protein: CASSGRTLQGRGAYGYTF.

This clone appeared once. V and J are TRBV18 and TRBJ1-4, with 8 nucleotides matching TRBD1. V shed 5 bases, J shed 7 bases, and the junction held 9 bases outside the gene matches. This CDR3 has 15 amino acids. CDR1 and CDR2 from the germline V gene are KGHSH and LQKENI. CDR3 nucleotide sequence: TGTGCCAGCTCATCCAGGACAGGGCGGGTTGAAAAACTGTTTTTT. Its translation: CASSSRTGRVEKLFF.

The chain couples TRBV7-3 to TRBJ1-2; 8 nucleotides agree with TRBD1. This CDR3 comprises 19 residues. The J segment lost 4 bases and the V segment lost 2 bases, leaving 18 bases of the junction unmatched. The germline CDR1 and CDR2 sequences are SGHTA and FQGTGA. The CDR3 coding sequence is TGTGCCAGCAGCTTATTTCTTCGGGCAGGGGGCGACTTTGGCTATGGCTACACCTTC. Its protein is CASSLFLRAGGDFGYGYTF.

This chain joins TRBV30 and TRBJ1-1; 12 nucleotides match TRBD1. CDR3 length equals 14 residues. Unmatched junction bases numbered 4, after V lost 3 bases and J lost 5 bases. Germline values: CDR1 GTSNPN, CDR2 SVGIG (reference sequence). The CDR3 bases are TGTGCCTGGAGGGGACAGGGGGCCCGTACTGAAGCTTTCTTT. Its translation is CAWRGQGARTEAFF.

This clone was detected only once. This chain connects TRBV5-1 to TRBJ1-2; 7 nucleotides agree with TRBD1. Germline V gene data show CDR1 as SGHRS and CDR2 as YFSETQ. The CDR3 is made up of 12 amino acids. The V gene end was trimmed by 5 bases and the J gene end by 4 bases; junction bases not matched to a gene: 2. Written as DNA, the CDR3 is TGCGCCAGCAGGGGGGACAGCTATGGCTACACCTTC. Its translation: CASRGDSYGYTF.

Written as DNA, the CDR3 is TGTGCCAGCAGTTACAGGGACCCTGAGCAGTTCTTC. It is translated as CASSYRDPEQFF. The chain recombines TRBV28 with TRBJ2-1; a weak D match, TRBD1 (6 bases). Germline values: CDR1 MDHEN, CDR2 SYDVKM. The CDR3 runs 12 residues. Trimming cost V 4 bases and J 9 bases, with 10 bases left between them. Filled out from reference TRBV28 and TRBJ2-1, the complete variable domain reads DVKVTQSSRYLVKRTGEKVFLECVQDMDHENMFWYRQDPGLGLRLIYFSYDVKMKEKGDIPEGYSVSREKKERFSLILESASTNQTSMYLCASSYRDPEQFFGPGTRLTVL.

A single count supports this clone. This sequence joins TRBV6-5 and TRBJ1-2; D remains unclear. CDR3 length: 15 residues. V dropped 4 bases and J dropped 5 bases, with 17 bases sitting between them. CDR1 is MNHEY, CDR2 SVGAGI, per germline. CDR3 protein: CASSWAGGSLYGYTF. Here the CDR3 DNA reads TGTGCCAGCAGTTGGGCAGGAGGCTCCCTATATGGCTACACCTTC.

The chain has TRBV2 and TRBJ1-2; TRBD1 matches at 9 bases. Germline V gene lookup returns CDR1 SNHLY and CDR2 FYNNEI. J was trimmed by 8 bases and V by 6 bases; bases with no gene match: 16. The CDR3 consists of 16 residues. The CDR3 spells CASSDAEYRGRLGYTF. CDR3 bases: TGTGCCAGCAGCGACGCCGAATACAGGGGGCGCTTGGGCTACACCTTC. Together with reference TRBV2 and TRBJ1-2, the CDR3 gives the full variable domain: EPEVTQTPSHQVTQMGQEVILRCVPISNHLYFYWYRQILGQKVEFLVSFYNNEISEKSEIFDDQFSVERPDGSNFTLKIRSTKLEDSAMYFCASSDAEYRGRLGYTFGSGTRLTVV.

V gene TRBV2 combines with J gene TRBJ2-1; TRBD2 agrees at 11 bases. Unmatched junction bases numbered 4, after V lost 3 bases and J lost 6 bases. The CDR3 length is 15 residues. CDR1 is SNHLY and CDR2 is FYNNEI in the germline V gene. CDR3 residues: CASSDLAGGRNEQFF. The CDR3 nucleotides are TGTGCCAGCAGTGATTTAGCGGGGGGGCGCAATGAGCAGTTCTTC.

The chain links TRBV6-5 to TRBJ1-6; D gene uncertain. This CDR3 region has 13 residues. CDR1 is MNHEY and CDR2 is SVGAGI in the germline V gene. With 4 bases removed from V and 8 bases from J, the gap between germline ends came to 9 bases. DNA for the CDR3: TGTGCCAGCAGTTTCTATAGAGATTCACCCCTCCACTTT. Its protein product is CASSFYRDSPLHF.

This sequence joins TRBV19 and TRBJ2-3; 7 bases align to TRBD1. Per the germline V gene, CDR1 is LNHDA and CDR2 is SQIVND (reference sequence). V was clipped by 4 bases and J by 2 bases; unmatched bases: 6. This CDR3 has 15 residues. CDR3 nucleotide sequence: TGTGCCAGTAGTAGACAGGGCCCACACACAGATACGCAGTATTTT. Translation gives CASSRQGPHTDTQYF.

The rearrangement links TRBV6-5 to TRBJ1-3; D is unresolved. The CDR3 length is 15 residues. Trimming removed 7 bases from V and 0 bases from J, with 13 bases in between. The germline V gene has CDR1 MNHEY and CDR2 SVGAGI. CDR3 in DNA: TGTGCCAGCACCTCAAGGAGTCACTCTGGAAACACCATATATTTT. It yields the protein CASTSRSHSGNTIYF.